This passage covers 11 T cell receptor beta chains from one sample sequenced in a study of graft-versus-host responses after intestinal transplantation (dated by TCRdb to the early 2020s). What the time point label conveys for this sample: cells obtained before transplantation from donor or recipient. These receptors lack a known antigen. Libraries were built with the immunoSEQ multiplex PCR assay. TCRdb took this table from immuneACCESS and kept in-frame rearrangements with V and J called. Such tables lack part of the clones; where checked against another copy, unresolved V genes explain under half of the gap, and the rest is unexplained. The sample data list 75,000 to 90,000 clones, and roughly nine tenths of these were observed just once. The ten top clones hold 0.34% of the sample. The sequences come from unstimulated CD4+ T cells sorted from spleen or lymph node cells, collected before intestinal transplant. These receptors came from a human donor who received an intestinal transplant.

The chain uses TRBV29-1 and TRBJ2-7; 8 bases are a match to TRBD1. The germline V gene has CDR1 SQVTM and CDR2 ANQGSEA. The trim removed 3 bases at V and 2 bases at J, leaving 6 bases unmatched. This CDR3 comprises 14 residues. CDR3 region: CSVDTQGDPYEQYF. The CDR3 DNA reads as TGCAGCGTTGACACACAGGGGGACCCCTACGAGCAGTACTTC.

The chain recombines TRBV28 with TRBJ1-2; D is possibly TRBD1 (6 bases). This CDR3 has 13 amino acids. Germline CDR1 reads MDHEN; CDR2 reads SYDVKM. V gave up 4 bases and J gave up 8 bases, with 14 bases separating them. CDR3 nucleotides: TGTGCCAGCAGTTCCGGAACAGGGAGAGGCTACACCTTC. Its translation: CASSSGTGRGYTF.

The rearrangement uses TRBV29-1 and TRBJ2-1; weak D call: TRBD2 (6 bases). Trimming left V 6 bases short and J 3 bases short, with 6 bases between. CDR3 size: 11 residues. Germline CDR1 reads SQVTM; CDR2 reads ANQGSEA. CDR3 DNA: TGCAGCGTGGGGGGCTACAATGAGCAGTTCTTC. It translates to CSVGGYNEQFF.

The chain joins TRBV11-2 to TRBJ1-5; TRBD1 is a possible D gene (6 bases). From germline, CDR1 is SGHAT and CDR2 FQNNGV. The CDR3 runs to 14 residues. Trimming shortened V by 5 bases and J by 2 bases, and 10 bases separated the two germline ends. The CDR3 nucleotides read TGTGCCAGCAGCCTAGGGGGGGGCAATCAGCCCCAGCATTTT. The encoded protein is CASSLGGGNQPQHF.

The chain recombines TRBV13 with TRBJ2-7, with D perhaps TRBD1 (6 bases). The CDR3 length is 17 residues. Trimming took 5 bases from V and 0 from J, leaving 20 bases between them. CDR1 PRHDT and CDR2 FYEKMQ come from the germline V gene (reference sequence). For the CDR3, the DNA is TGTGCCAGCAGCCTCCGAACGACAGGAGCCCCCTCCTACGAGCAGTACTTC. Translated, it gives CASSLRTTGAPSYEQYF.

The chain employs TRBV29-1 and TRBJ2-7; D is unclear. The CDR3 has 13 residues. The V end was cut by 5 bases, the J end by 3 bases, with 14 bases between. CDR1 and CDR2 (germline): SQVTM, ANQGSEA. CDR3 coding DNA: TGCAGCGTTAAGTCCCCGGAGAGCTACGAGCAGTACTTC. Its translation is CSVKSPESYEQYF.

The chain has TRBV27 and TRBJ2-1, with D possibly TRBD2 on 7 matching bases. The germline V gene encodes CDR1 MNHEY and CDR2 SMNVEV (reference sequence). The CDR3 has 14 residues. V gave up 7 bases and J gave up 6 bases, with 16 bases separating them. The CDR3 DNA is TGTGCCAGCACCCCGGGGAGGGGGAGCAATGAGCAGTTCTTC. This sequence encodes CASTPGRGSNEQFF.

This chain connects TRBV27 to TRBJ2-7; TRBD1 matches at 9 bases. CDR1 and CDR2 from the germline V gene are MNHEY and SMNVEV (reference sequence). J gave up 2 bases and V 6 bases, and 11 bases lay outside the gene matches. This CDR3 is built from 16 residues. CDR3: CASSPWQGQGPYEQYF. The CDR3 region has the DNA TGTGCCAGCAGCCCCTGGCAGGGACAGGGCCCCTACGAGCAGTACTTC.

J is TRBJ1-5 and V is TRBV10-3, with a possible D match to TRBD1 (6 bases). In germline, CDR1 is ENHRY, CDR2 SYGVKD. Trimming removed 3 bases from V and 3 bases from J, with 15 bases in between. The CDR3 runs 16 residues. Here the CDR3 reads CAISEEGRGSNQPQHF. CDR3 nucleotide sequence: TGTGCCATCAGTGAAGAGGGCAGGGGATCCAATCAGCCCCAGCATTTT.

This sequence joins TRBV6-1 and TRBJ2-3; 14 bases agree with TRBD2. This CDR3 comprises 19 residues. CDR1 is MNHNS, CDR2 SASEGT, per germline. The junction had 9 bases not matched to a gene; V was cut back by 4 bases and J by 0 bases. The CDR3 sequence: CASSGLAGGGYSSTDTQYF. The CDR3, as DNA: TGTGCCAGCAGTGGACTAGCGGGGGGGGGATACTCTAGCACAGATACGCAGTATTTT.

The chain links TRBV7-3 to TRBJ2-4; TRBD1 aligns across 7 bases. The germline CDR1 and CDR2 sequences are SGHTA and FQGTGA. V lost 1 base and J lost 7; bases outside the gene matches: 19. CDR3 length equals 19 residues. The CDR3 DNA sequence: TGTGCCAGCAGCTTAATACGGCCACGGTTGAGGGGGCTGTGGAACATTCAGTACTTC. Its protein is CASSLIRPRLRGLWNIQYF.